This T cell receptor (beta chain) was recorded in a study of radiation and T cells in renal cell carcinoma. Germline-derived CDR1 and CDR2 are SNHLY and FYNNEI. CDR3 length: 13 amino acids. With 8 bases removed from V and 0 bases from J, the gap between germline ends came to 10 bases. Overall study results and limits: Top tumor clonotypes rose in blood 2 weeks post-radiation, then contracted.

Time point here: blood 2 weeks post-SBRT. The treatment denotes: 15 Gy SBRT to primary tumor, nephrectomy 4 weeks later. Serial blood draws occurred at baseline and 2 and 4 weeks post-SBRT. The repertoire was sequenced with immunoSEQ multiplex PCR; TCRdb's copy has only in-frame clones and lacks some. The sample includes about 130,000 clones, about 88% of them seen just once. For this clone: Its matching antigen is unknown.

The sample was blood, taken from a patient whose treatment included radiotherapy and nephrectomy. The source is a woman in her 70s with renal cell carcinoma. This rearrangement joins TRBV2 to TRBJ1-1; a possible D gene is TRBD1 (6 bases). This CDR3 reads CASSGAVNTEAFF. As DNA, the CDR3 is TGTGCCAGCTCAGGGGCAGTGAACACTGAAGCTTTCTTT.